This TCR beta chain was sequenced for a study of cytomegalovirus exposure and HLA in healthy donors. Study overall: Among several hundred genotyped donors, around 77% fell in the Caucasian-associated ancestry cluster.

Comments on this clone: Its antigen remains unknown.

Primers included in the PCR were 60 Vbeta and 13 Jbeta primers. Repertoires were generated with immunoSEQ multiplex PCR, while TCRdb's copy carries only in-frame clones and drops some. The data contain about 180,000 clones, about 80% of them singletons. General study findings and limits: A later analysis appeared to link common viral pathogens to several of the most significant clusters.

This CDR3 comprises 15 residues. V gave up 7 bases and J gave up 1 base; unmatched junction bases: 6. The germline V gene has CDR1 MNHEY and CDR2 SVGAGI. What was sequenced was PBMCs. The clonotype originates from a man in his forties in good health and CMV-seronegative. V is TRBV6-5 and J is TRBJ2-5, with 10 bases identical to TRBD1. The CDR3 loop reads CASTLTGGSQETQYF. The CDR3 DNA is TGTGCCAGCACCTTGACAGGGGGCAGCCAAGAGACCCAGTACTTC.